This TCR beta chain comes out of a study of response to subunit inactivated influenza vaccine (dated by TCRdb to about 2018). Background for the entire study: The study used deep quantitative T cell receptor repertoire profiling to track responses to a trivalent subunit inactivated influenza vaccine.

Paper-wide results and their limitations: The authors suggested that each seasonal influenza vaccination may recruit only a limited number of new T cells.

The CDR1 and CDR2 encoded by the germline V gene (reference sequence) are SEHNR and FQNEAQ. The CDR3 measures 14 amino acids from cysteine to phenylalanine. The retained sequence is limited to the CDR3, 42 bases, with the frame set at the first base. V is pruned by 8 bases and J by 0 bases, leaving 3 bases of the junction without a gene match. A note on this clonotype: Its antigen is unknown. Base qualities are not provided; no much larger clone lies one nucleotide away.

Library preparation was by RT-PCR. For sequencing, an Illumina HiSeq 2500 was employed. TCRdb trimmed the raw reads at Q25, called clones with MiXCR and kept productive beta chains. Each CDR3 protein appears once, grouped with its most common genes and DNA. The sample table holds roughly 160,000 distinct CDR3 sequences, of which 9.5% to 12% were seen once. Roughly 33% of the sample comes from the top ten. Rearrangement joined TRBV7-9 to TRBJ2-2; TRBD1 agrees with 7 junctional bases. The specimen comprised CD8+ T cells sorted from PBMCs, sampled around 25 months after vaccination. The sequence came from a man aged 50 to 69 who received an inactivated influenza vaccine. Donor details come from another sample of the same person, matched by shared clones. The DNA sequence follows: TGTGCCAGCGACGGGACAGCGAACACCGGGGAGCTGTTTTTT. This translates into CASDGTANTGELFF.